This T cell receptor (beta chain) originates from a study of CD8 T cells in ankylosing spondylitis. Broader study findings: Seemingly characteristic of ankylosing spondylitis blood was a TCR beta motif consisting of several highly homologous variants. Relatively scarce in peripheral blood, disease-linked clones were CD8+.

Preparation of TCR beta libraries was done by quantitative 5'-RACE with molecular barcodes. TCRdb reprocessed the 5' RACE reads via MiXCR and lists one record per CDR3 protein. The sample lists 150,000 or so distinct CDR3 sequences; roughly 10% were seen once. This clonotype was counted a few times. Its antigen is not identified. This sequence was found in a female donor with ankylosing spondylitis or in good health (not recorded which). Sequences were obtained from blood, either unsorted or a sorted T cell fraction (not recorded which).

CDR3 sequence: CASSSGTGSGEQYF. CDR3 bases: TGTGCCAGCAGTTCCGGGACAGGGAGTGGCGAGCAGTACTTC. The chain joins TRBV5-5 to TRBJ2-7, with TRBD1 identical over 9 bases. CDR1 and CDR2 from the germline V gene are SGHKS and YYEKEE (reference sequence). This CDR3 has 14 residues. The V segment lost 5 bases and the J segment 6 bases; nucleotides outside the gene matches: 9.